Reported below is one TCR beta chain. This entry is derived from a study of monozygotic twins with inflammatory bowel disease. TCRdb reprocessed the 5' RACE reads; each CDR3 protein has one entry and no DNA is given. The sample totals about 160,000 distinct CDR3 sequences. The CDR3 runs to 13 residues. From germline, CDR1 is SQVTM and CDR2 ANQGSEA. The V call is TRBV29-1, the J call TRBJ2-3; with no DNA, the TCRdb D assignment of TRBD1 cannot be verified. The receptor comes from a human donor with ulcerative colitis or Crohn's disease, or a healthy co-twin of an affected twin (not recorded which). The specimen was blood. CDR3 region: CSVETGGTDTQYF.